These 9 T cell receptor beta chains were sequenced from one sample in a study of cytomegalovirus exposure and HLA in healthy donors. Data came from immunoSEQ multiplex PCR; TCRdb stores just in-frame clones and leaves some out. Of about 130,000 clones listed, roughly 86% are singletons. The source material was PBMCs. The receptors were gathered from a man aged 25-45 years in good health and CMV-seronegative.

The genes are TRBV28 and TRBJ2-7; TRBD2 might be the D (5 bases). The length of the CDR3 is 14 residues. V was pared by 9 bases and J by 3 bases, with 18 bases between. Germline CDR1 MDHEN, CDR2 SYDVKM. The CDR3 DNA reads TGTGCCAGTCAAATTCCGGGATCCTACTACGAGCAGTACTTC. This codes for CASQIPGSYYEQYF.

Comments on this clone: At one end, the junction sequence differs from germline, possibly due to a read error. The rearrangement joins TRBV6-1 to TRBJ1-1; D is possibly TRBD1 (5 bases). The CDR3 extends over 10 amino acids. The germline CDR1 and CDR2 sequences are MNHNS and SASEGT. The CDR3 bases are TGTGCCAGCGGATCGGACAAAACTACCTTT. It translates to CASGSDKTTF.

This clone was observed once. The J gene is TRBJ2-5, the V gene TRBV11-3, with D tentatively TRBD2 (6 bases). The germline gives CDR1 SGHNT, CDR2 YENEEA. V shed 5 bases and J shed 4 bases, with 17 bases lying between them. The CDR3 contains 15 residues. The CDR3 sequence is CASSPIGEAGETQYF. DNA for the CDR3: TGTGCCAGCAGCCCGATTGGGGAGGCGGGAGAGACCCAGTACTTC. Variable domain in full (rest from reference TRBV11-3 and TRBJ2-5): EAGVVQSPRYKIIEKKQPVAFWCNPISGHNTLYWYLQNLGQGPELLIRYENEEAVDDSQLPKDRFSAERLKGVDSTLKIQPAELGDSAVYLCASSPIGEAGETQYFGPGTRLLVL.

CDR3 DNA sequence: TGTGCCAGCAGTTACTCCCGGGAGGAAAAACTGTTTTTT. Protein: CASSYSREEKLFF. The rearrangement uses TRBV6-5 and TRBJ1-4; unclear D gene. The CDR3 extends over 13 amino acids. V dropped 0 bases and J dropped 8 bases, with 7 bases sitting between them. CDR1 and CDR2 from the germline V gene are MNHEY and SVGAGI.

The chain recombines TRBV4-3 with TRBJ2-3, with TRBD1 matching over 7 bases. The V segment lost 0 bases and the J segment 4 bases; nucleotides outside the gene matches: 7. Germline V gene lookup returns CDR1 LGHNA and CDR2 YSLEER. This CDR3 is 16 amino acids long. The CDR3, as DNA: TGCGCCAGCAGCCAAGATAGTAGGGGGCCTGCAGATACGCAGTATTTT. Its protein product is CASSQDSRGPADTQYF.

This sequence joins TRBV11-2 and TRBJ1-2; 7 bases line up with TRBD1. CDR1 and CDR2 (germline): SGHAT, FQNNGV. CDR3 length equals 14 residues. The V segment lost 4 bases and the J segment 2 bases; nucleotides outside the gene matches: 4. The CDR3 bases are TGTGCCAGCAGCTCCTCGACAGGGAACTATGGCTACACCTTC. The encoded protein is CASSSSTGNYGYTF.

The chain is built from TRBV2 and TRBJ2-3, with 8 bases aligning to TRBD1. V shed 10 bases and J 0 bases; nucleotides not matched to a gene: 6. Germline CDR1 SNHLY, CDR2 FYNNEI. The CDR3 is made up of 14 amino acids. CDR3 loop: CAKSGTGSTDTQYF. The CDR3 DNA sequence: TGTGCCAAATCCGGGACAGGCAGCACAGATACGCAGTATTTT. Complete variable domain (other parts from reference TRBV2 and TRBJ2-3): EPEVTQTPSHQVTQMGQEVILRCVPISNHLYFYWYRQILGQKVEFLVSFYNNEISEKSEIFDDQFSVERPDGSNFTLKIRSTKLEDSAMYFCAKSGTGSTDTQYFGPGTRLTVL.

The chain carries TRBV6-5 and TRBJ1-4, with D unclear. V lost 8 bases and J 9 bases, leaving 10 bases between the germline ends. CDR1 MNHEY and CDR2 SVGAGI come from the germline V gene. The CDR3 runs 11 residues. DNA for the CDR3: TGTGCCAGCGGTTTCTTCCAAAAACTGTTTTTT. Protein: CASGFFQKLFF.

The chain couples TRBV30 to TRBJ1-2, with 8 bases that match TRBD1. Germline lookup yields CDR1 GTSNPN and CDR2 SVGIG (reference sequence). This CDR3 has 15 amino acids. V lost 0 bases, J lost 5 bases, and 8 bases stayed unmatched. The CDR3 here is CAWSVRAGGPYGYTF. The CDR3 DNA reads TGTGCCTGGAGTGTACGCGCAGGGGGCCCGTATGGCTACACCTTC.